Below, 9 T cell receptor beta chains from the same sample are listed, as sequenced in a study of blood T cell repertoires in COVID-19. Produced via immunoSEQ multiplex PCR; TCRdb's table is partial and in-frame only. The sample consists of over 100,000 clones, 81% of them appearing once. Material for sequencing was peripheral blood. These receptors originate from a woman aged 55 to 70 with active or convalescent COVID-19.

V and J are TRBV10-3 and TRBJ2-2, with D possibly TRBD2 on 5 matching bases. Germline V gives CDR1 ENHRY, CDR2 SYGVKD. V lost 10 bases and J lost 4, with 16 bases in between. The CDR3 contains 14 residues. The CDR3 DNA reads TGTGCCACCAGCCTAGCCAGCCTCACCGGGGAGCTGTTTTTT. It is translated as CATSLASLTGELFF.

The chain joins TRBV9 to TRBJ2-5; the D gene is possibly TRBD2 (6 bases). This CDR3 comprises 15 residues. V lost 8 bases and J 1 base, leaving 18 bases between the germline ends. Germline V gives CDR1 SGDLS, CDR2 YYNGEE. The CDR3 region is CASQRGTARQETQYF. CDR3 nucleotides: TGTGCCAGTCAACGGGGGACCGCCCGCCAAGAGACCCAGTACTTC.

This clone was recorded once. The V call is TRBV5-4, the J call TRBJ1-2; TRBD1 is a possible D gene (5 bases). Germline CDR1 reads SGHNT; CDR2 reads YYREEE (reference sequence). Deletions cut 6 bases from V and 1 base from J, with 19 bases between. The CDR3 extends over 16 amino acids. The CDR3 here is CASTLPTGRSNYGYTF. CDR3 DNA: TGTGCCAGCACGTTGCCCACAGGAAGGAGTAACTATGGCTACACCTTC.

The chain links TRBV19 to TRBJ2-6, with TRBD1 matching over 7 bases. The CDR3 length is 17 residues. CDR1 is LNHDA and CDR2 is SQIVND in the germline V gene (reference sequence). The V segment lost 7 bases and the J segment 0 bases; nucleotides outside the gene matches: 9. CDR3 sequence (DNA): TGTGCCAGTAACCTCGGACAGGCTAGCTCTGGGGCCAACGTCCTGACTTTC. It codes for CASNLGQASSGANVLTF. The whole variable domain, filled in from reference TRBV19 and TRBJ2-6, reads DGGITQSPKYLFRKEGQNVTLSCEQNLNHDAMYWYRQDPGQGLRLIYYSQIVNDFQKGDIAEGYSVSREKKESFPLTVTSAQKNPTAFYLCASNLGQASSGANVLTFGAGSRLTVL.

This CDR3 reads CASSLGGEKLFF. The CDR3 DNA reads TGTGCCAGCAGCCTGGGGGGGGAAAAACTGTTTTTT. The gene calls are TRBV6-5 and TRBJ1-4, with D possibly TRBD1 on 5 matching bases. The germline V and J ends were trimmed by 6 bases and 8 bases, with 10 bases remaining between them. CDR3 length equals 12 residues. Per germline, CDR1 MNHEY and CDR2 SVGAGI.

The V and J genes are TRBV29-1 and TRBJ2-7; 8 bases fit TRBD2. The CDR3 extends over 13 amino acids. V trimming: 6 bases; J trimming: 6 bases; junction bases outside the gene matches: 10. CDR1 is SQVTM, CDR2 ANQGSEA, per germline. In nucleotides, the CDR3 is TGCAGCGTGTCAAGCGGGGGTGCGACCGAGCAGTACGTC. Its translation: CSVSSGGATEQYV.

A remark on this clone: The junction and the germline gene differ at one end; a read error may be behind it. The chain combines TRBV19 with TRBJ2-3; D gene ambiguous. Germline CDR1 is LNHDA and CDR2 is SQIVND (reference sequence). CDR3 length: 8 residues. The CDR3 region is CASSPPPF. In DNA, the CDR3 is TGTGCCAGTAGTCCTCCTCCGTTT.

A few counts support this clone. The chain combines TRBV28 with TRBJ1-2, with 11 bases identical to TRBD1. J gave up 7 bases and V 4 bases, and 5 bases lay outside the gene matches. Germline lookup yields CDR1 MDHEN and CDR2 SYDVKM. The CDR3 loop spans 14 amino acids. CDR3 coding DNA: TGTGCCAGCAGTTGGGGACAGGGGGGAAGTGGCTACACCTTC. It translates to CASSWGQGGSGYTF.

The CDR3 sequence is CASSFRGASDTEAFF. The CDR3 nucleotides are TGTGCCAGCAGCTTCCGGGGGGCGAGTGACACTGAAGCTTTCTTT. The chain combines TRBV5-8 with TRBJ1-1, with TRBD1 as a possible D gene (6 bases). The germline V and J ends were trimmed by 2 bases and 3 bases, with 14 bases remaining between them. This CDR3 is 15 amino acids long. Germline CDR1 SGHTS, CDR2 YDEGEE.